The clone carrying this TCR beta chain came up a few times. This specimen comes from a study of T cell repertoires in cytomegalovirus infection. J lost 6 bases, V lost 2 bases, and 10 bases had no gene match. Germline lookup yields CDR1 MNHNS and CDR2 SASEGT. The CDR3 consists of 15 residues. In TCRdb, the reads were re-called with MiXCR into one record per CDR3 protein. The data contain about 490,000 distinct CDR3 sequences, approximately 17% of them singletons. The sequencing input was CD8+ T cells from PBMCs. The chain employs TRBV6-1 and TRBJ2-7; 7 positions match TRBD1. This clonotype was obtained from a human donor in good health (CMV status not recorded). Some clones in this sample may be carry-over from other donors' samples. CDR3 in amino acids: CASSERTGRVREQYF. CDR3 DNA sequence: TGTGCCAGCAGTGAAAGGACAGGTCGGGTTCGCGAGCAGTACTTC.